A single sample is the source of the 20 T cell receptor beta chains below, sequenced in a study of blood T cell repertoires in COVID-19. Sequencing was performed with immunoSEQ multiplex PCR; in TCRdb, only in-frame clones are kept and a portion is missing. The profile shows approximately 240,000 clones, approximately 80% of them singletons. Sequencing used peripheral blood. The receptors were sampled from a woman aged 60-70 years who had recovered from COVID-19.

The chain recombines TRBV5-1 with TRBJ2-3; D is possibly TRBD1 (6 bases). The CDR3 spans 15 residues. Germline V gives CDR1 SGHRS, CDR2 YFSETQ. V dropped 5 bases and J dropped 0 bases, with 13 bases sitting between them. The CDR3 reads CASRLLGASTDTQYF. DNA of the CDR3: TGCGCCAGCAGACTTTTGGGGGCTAGCACAGATACGCAGTATTTT.

The chain is built from TRBV4-3 and TRBJ2-7; 7 nucleotides line up with TRBD1. The CDR3 runs to 15 residues. Per germline, CDR1 LGHNA and CDR2 YSLEER. V trimming: 4 bases; J trimming: 4 bases; junction bases outside the gene matches: 10. The CDR3: CASSPNPGQSYEQYF. CDR3 bases: TGCGCCAGCAGCCCGAACCCGGGACAGTCATACGAGCAGTACTTC.

The chain recombines TRBV4-3 with TRBJ2-2, with 7 bases fitting TRBD1. Trimming cost V 0 bases and J 7 bases; bases outside gene matches: 8. The CDR3 runs to 16 residues. Per germline, CDR1 LGHNA and CDR2 YSLEER. CDR3 protein: CASSQEGTRGYGELFF. In DNA form, the CDR3 reads TGCGCCAGCAGCCAAGAAGGGACCAGGGGGTACGGGGAGCTGTTTTTT.

The V and J genes are TRBV3-1 (or the pseudogene TRBV3-2) and TRBJ2-2; 7 nucleotides line up with TRBD2. This CDR3 region has 14 residues. The V gene end was trimmed by 1 base and the J gene end by 5 bases; junction bases not matched to a gene: 1. Germline CDR1 LGHDT, CDR2 YNNKEL (reference sequence). CDR3 loop: CASSQGEGTGELFF. The CDR3, as DNA: TGTGCCAGCAGCCAAGGGGAGGGAACCGGGGAGCTGTTTTTT.

V usage is TRBV27 and J usage is TRBJ2-7; D gene unclear. The CDR3 extends over 14 amino acids. The V end lost 0 bases, the J end lost 3 bases, and 9 bases lay between the germline ends. CDR1 and CDR2 (germline): MNHEY, SMNVEV (reference sequence). The CDR3 region is CASSLSGRNYEQYF. Here the CDR3 DNA reads TGTGCCAGCAGTTTATCGGGCAGAAACTACGAGCAGTACTTC.

V is TRBV20-1 and J is TRBJ2-3; a possible D gene is TRBD1 (6 bases). The CDR3 contains 11 residues. CDR1 is DFQATT, CDR2 SNEGSKA, per germline (reference sequence). V gave up 2 bases and J gave up 6 bases, with 6 bases separating them. CDR3 bases: TGCAGTGCTAGACAGGGGGATACGCAGTATTTT. This codes for CSARQGDTQYF.

The rearrangement links TRBV14 to TRBJ1-1; 10 bases align to TRBD1. Germline-derived CDR1 and CDR2 are SGHDN and FVKESK. There are 16 residues in the CDR3. After removal of 4 bases from V and 3 bases from J, the junction contained 8 bases not matched to a gene. CDR3 residues: CASSLITGTGDTEAFF. CDR3 in DNA: TGTGCCAGCAGCCTTATAACCGGGACAGGGGACACTGAAGCTTTCTTT.

Only one count was recorded for this clone. The chain carries TRBV4-1 and TRBJ2-5; TRBD1 matches at 9 bases. The length of the CDR3 is 16 residues. The germline V gene encodes CDR1 MGHRA and CDR2 YSYEKL. Unmatched junction bases numbered 8, after V lost 4 bases and J lost 2 bases. CDR3 DNA sequence: TGCGCCAGCAGCCGAAAGGGACAGGGTGGGCAAGAGACCCAGTACTTC. Protein: CASSRKGQGGQETQYF.

The chain uses TRBV10-3 and TRBJ1-5, with D maybe TRBD1 (6 bases). This CDR3 has 13 residues. The V gene lost 9 bases and the J gene lost 4 bases, with 13 bases spanning the gap. From germline, CDR1 is ENHRY and CDR2 SYGVKD. The CDR3 DNA sequence: TGTGCCATTCAGGGGTCTACTAATCAGCCCCAGCATTTT. Translating gives CAIQGSTNQPQHF.

The V gene is TRBV5-1, the J gene TRBJ2-5; 14 bases fit TRBD2. The trim removed 2 bases at V and 4 bases at J, leaving 4 bases unmatched. The CDR3 is 16 amino acids. Per the germline V gene, CDR1 is SGHRS and CDR2 is YFSETQ. This CDR3 is CASSFGTSGGTETQYF. The CDR3 DNA reads as TGCGCCAGCAGCTTCGGGACTAGCGGGGGCACAGAGACCCAGTACTTC.

The chain carries TRBV4-1 and TRBJ2-1; TRBD2 matches at 7 bases. Trimming cost V 1 base and J 0 bases; bases outside gene matches: 6. CDR3 length equals 17 residues. Germline-derived CDR1 and CDR2 are MGHRA and YSYEKL. The CDR3 spells CASSQGARGGSYNEQFF. In DNA, the CDR3 is TGCGCCAGCAGCCAAGGAGCTCGCGGGGGCTCCTACAATGAGCAGTTCTTC.

The chain carries TRBV6-5 and TRBJ2-2; TRBD2 matches 14 bases. Trimming took 4 bases from V and 13 from J; bases not matched to a gene: 11. This CDR3 has 16 residues. In germline, CDR1 is MNHEY, CDR2 SVGAGI. The CDR3 sequence is CASSSLGTSGGLWLFF. The CDR3 coding sequence is TGTGCCAGCAGTTCATTGGGGACTAGCGGGGGTCTGTGGCTGTTTTTT.

This clone was seen more than once but under ten times. The chain couples TRBV7-2 to TRBJ2-1; 8 nucleotides align to TRBD2. Germline V gene lookup returns CDR1 SGHTA and CDR2 FQGNSA. This CDR3 spans 16 amino acids. The J segment lost 4 bases and the V segment lost 1 base, leaving 6 bases of the junction unmatched. CDR3 residues: CASSLGPRGAYNEQFF. The DNA for the CDR3 is TGTGCCAGCAGCTTAGGTCCGCGGGGGGCTTACAATGAGCAGTTCTTC.

Concerning this clone itself: The junction departs from the called germline gene at one end, perhaps through a read error. The chain carries TRBV25-1 and TRBJ1-1; TRBD1 is a possible D gene (6 bases). Germline V gene data show CDR1 as MGHDK and CDR2 as SYGVNS. The CDR3 loop spans 14 amino acids. The CDR3 spells CASRPWFVQGQAFF. CDR3 nucleotides: TGTGCCAGCAGGCCCTGGTTTGTCCAGGGACAAGCCTTCTTT.

This chain uses TRBV10-3 with TRBJ2-5; D is perhaps TRBD1 (6 bases). Trimming pared 10 bases from V and 0 bases from J, leaving 9 bases between. Germline V lookup: CDR1 ENHRY, CDR2 SYGVKD. The CDR3 totals 12 residues. This CDR3 reads CANGQNQETQYF. CDR3 DNA: TGTGCCAACGGACAGAACCAAGAGACCCAGTACTTC.

The V and J genes are TRBV5-8 and TRBJ2-5; 9 bases map to TRBD2. Germline V gene lookup returns CDR1 SGHTS and CDR2 YDEGEE. The CDR3 length is 17 residues. J gave up 2 bases and V 3 bases, and 11 bases lay outside the gene matches. The CDR3 nucleotides read TGTGCCAGCAGCTGGATCACTGCGGGGGGGTTACAAGAGACCCAGTACTTC. Translating it yields CASSWITAGGLQETQYF. The entire variable domain, with the rest obtained from reference TRBV5-8 and TRBJ2-5, is as follows: EAGVTQSPTHLIKTRGQQATLRCSPISGHTSVYWYQQALGLGLQFLLWYDEGEERNRGNFPPRFSGRQFPNYSSELNVNALELEDSALYLCASSWITAGGLQETQYFGPGTRLLVL.

In its sample, this clone was seen a few times. The V and J genes are TRBV5-1 and TRBJ1-6; 9 nucleotides agree with TRBD1. Germline loops: CDR1 SGHRS, CDR2 YFSETQ. The CDR3 has 16 amino acids. V shed 2 bases, J shed 7 bases, and the junction held 7 bases outside the gene matches. The CDR3 reads CASSFWTGVVNSPLHF. CDR3 DNA sequence: TGCGCCAGCAGCTTTTGGACAGGGGTAGTGAATTCACCCCTCCACTTT.

The V and J genes are TRBV12-3 or TRBV12-4 and TRBJ2-3, with a tentative D call TRBD2 (5 bases). CDR3 length: 13 amino acids. V was cut by 5 bases and J by 5 bases, with 11 bases left in between. The CDR3 protein is CASSTSNIDTQYF. CDR3 DNA: TGTGCCAGCAGTACTAGTAATATAGATACGCAGTATTTT.

The chain uses TRBV23-1 and TRBJ2-4; D gene unclear. TRBV23-1 is marked as an open reading frame, function uncertain. The length of the CDR3 is 19 residues. V shed 0 bases and J shed 0 bases, with 18 bases lying between them. CDR3 coding DNA: TGCGCCAGCAGTCAATCGCCTTACGACATACTCTTAGCCAAAAACATTCAGTACTTC. It yields the protein CASSQSPYDILLAKNIQYF.

The genes are TRBV4-2 and TRBJ1-4; the match to TRBD1 covers 9 bases. Germline CDR1 reads LGHNA; CDR2 reads YNFKEQ. The CDR3 consists of 14 residues. The junction had 4 bases not matched to a gene; V was cut back by 5 bases and J by 6 bases. The CDR3 here is CASSRTGVYEKLFF. The CDR3 DNA reads TGTGCCAGCAGCAGGACAGGGGTTTATGAAAAACTGTTTTTT.